The 23 T cell receptor beta chains listed next were all sequenced from one sample in a study of T-cell reconstitution after alpha-beta-depleted transplantation in children listed by TCRdb under 2016. The library was made by PCR. The instrument given in TCRdb is Illumina HiSeq 2500. TCR library preparation used molecular barcoding, with unique molecular identifiers applied to normalize quantification of the TCRbeta repertoire. In-frame beta chains were kept once TCRdb had trimmed the public reads at Q25 with fastp and called clones with MiXCR. Each CDR3 protein appears once, grouped with its most common genes and DNA. The sample data list 300,000 or so distinct CDR3 sequences, and around 9.6% of these were observed just once. The biggest ten clones account for over 9.5% of the sample. The sample consisted of PBMCs from the stem cell graft donor, taken from the stem cell graft. The source is a human donor who donated a stem cell graft to a child with SCID.

This clonotype showed up just once. A read error may be the cause here, since a much bigger clone is one base away. The rearrangement joins TRBV12-3 or TRBV12-4 to TRBJ2-2; TRBD1 matches 8 bases. Trimming removed 11 bases from V and 8 bases from J; junction bases left unmatched: 10. CDR3 length: 13 residues. The CDR3 nucleotides read TGTGCCGTCGAGGACAGGGTGTTTGGGGAGCTGTTTTTT. Translating it yields CAVEDRVFGELFF.

This clonotype was seen a few times. This chain connects TRBV29-1 to TRBJ1-1; maybe TRBD1 (5 bases). Per the germline V gene, CDR1 is SQVTM and CDR2 is ANQGSEA. The CDR3 runs 9 residues. Trimming removed 5 bases from V and 7 bases from J, with 5 bases in between. CDR3 coding DNA: TGCAGCGTTACAGGTGAAGCTTTCTTT. It specifies CSVTGEAFF. Complete variable domain (other parts from reference TRBV29-1 and TRBJ1-1): SAVISQKPSRDICQRGTSLTIQCQVDSQVTMMFWYRQQPGQSLTLIATANQGSEATYESGFVIDKFPISRPNLTFSTLTVSNMSPEDSSIYLCSVTGEAFFGQGTRLTVV.

This clonotype was recorded only once. The chain has TRBV6-5 and TRBJ2-5, with D possibly TRBD2 on 5 matching bases. The CDR3 is made up of 15 amino acids. The germline V and J ends were trimmed by 0 bases and 5 bases, with 13 bases remaining between them. Germline V gene data show CDR1 as MNHEY and CDR2 as SVGAGI. CDR3 nucleotides: TGTGCCAGCAGTTACTCTAACCCGCCGGGGGAGACCCAGTACTTC. This gives the protein CASSYSNPPGETQYF.

V and J are TRBV12-5 and TRBJ2-7; TRBD1 matches at 7 bases. Germline assignment: CDR1 LGHNT and CDR2 FRNRAP. Trimming cost V 6 bases and J 6 bases; bases outside gene matches: 5. The CDR3 extends over 12 amino acids. Here the CDR3 reads CASGPQGLEQYF. CDR3 coding DNA: TGTGCTAGTGGACCACAGGGGCTCGAGCAGTACTTC.

This clonotype has only a few counts. The chain joins TRBV20-1 to TRBJ2-3; D is perhaps TRBD2 (5 bases). Per the germline V gene, CDR1 is DFQATT and CDR2 is SNEGSKA (reference sequence). Trimming removed 6 bases from V and 2 bases from J, with 18 bases in between. The CDR3 loop spans 15 amino acids. CDR3 sequence (DNA): TGCAGTGCGCCGGAGGTGGCGGCAAACACAGATACGCAGTATTTT. Residues: CSAPEVAANTDTQYF.

This clonotype was picked up many times. The rearrangement links TRBV4-1 to TRBJ1-5; D is unclear. CDR1 is MGHRA and CDR2 is YSYEKL in the germline V gene. This CDR3 is built from 15 residues. V lost 1 base, J lost 2 bases, and 9 bases lay in between. The chain's CDR3 is CASSQVEGGNQPQHF. The DNA of the CDR3 is TGCGCCAGCAGCCAAGTAGAGGGAGGCAATCAGCCCCAGCATTTT.

The chain's CDR3 is CASSAGGLAAYEQYF. CDR3 nucleotides: TGTGCCAGCAGCGCGGGGGGACTAGCGGCCTACGAGCAGTACTTC. The chain couples TRBV7-8 to TRBJ2-7, with TRBD2 identical over 11 bases. This CDR3 has 15 residues. From germline, CDR1 is SGHVS and CDR2 FQNEAQ. V lost 5 bases and J lost 2; bases outside the gene matches: 5.

The chain employs TRBV7-9 and TRBJ1-4, with D uncertain. The CDR3 has 16 amino acids. V lost 1 base to trimming and J lost 8 bases, with 17 bases between them. CDR1 and CDR2 (germline): SEHNR, FQNEAQ (reference sequence). The CDR3 is CASSLDAAGSVEKLFF. CDR3 coding DNA: TGTGCCAGCAGCTTAGACGCCGCCGGGAGCGTAGAAAAACTGTTTTTT.

The sample holds many counts of this clonotype. CDR3: CASSLGKDSLNTGELFF. The CDR3 region has the DNA TGTGCCAGCAGTTTGGGAAAGGACAGCTTAAACACCGGGGAGCTGTTTTTT. The rearrangement joins TRBV12-3 or TRBV12-4 to TRBJ2-2, with a possible D match to TRBD1 (6 bases). V lost 3 bases and J lost 2, with 16 bases in between. This CDR3 has 17 amino acids.

This clonotype was detected many times. The chain has TRBV29-1 and TRBJ2-5, with D perhaps TRBD1 or TRBD2 (5 bases each). Between the trimmed V and J ends, which lost 6 bases and 4 bases, there was a span of 9 bases. CDR1 is SQVTM and CDR2 is ANQGSEA in the germline V gene. The CDR3 runs 11 residues. In nucleotides, the CDR3 is TGCAGCGTGGGACCCGCAGAGACCCAGTACTTC. Its protein is CSVGPAETQYF.

The sample holds a few counts of this clonotype. V gene TRBV5-1 combines with J gene TRBJ2-2; D uncertain. Trimming pared 1 base from V and 6 bases from J, leaving 10 bases between. The CDR3 is made up of 14 amino acids. Per the germline V gene, CDR1 is SGHRS and CDR2 is YFSETQ. The CDR3: CASSLIQVAGELFF. CDR3 nucleotides: TGCGCCAGCAGCTTGATTCAGGTGGCCGGGGAGCTGTTTTTT.

To note about this clonotype: Germline is not matched at one junction end, which may reflect a read error. The rearrangement uses TRBV3-1 and TRBJ2-1; maybe TRBD1 (6 bases). The CDR3 loop spans 15 amino acids. Germline loops: CDR1 LGHDT, CDR2 YNNKEL (reference sequence). CDR3 DNA: TGTGACAGCAGCCCAACAGGGACCGTATACAATGAGCAGTTCTTC. Protein sequence: CDSSPTGTVYNEQFF.

This clonotype has at least ten counts. This chain uses TRBV24-1 with TRBJ2-2, with TRBD2 as a possible D gene (5 bases). This CDR3 spans 12 amino acids. V lost 7 bases, J lost 3 bases, and 5 bases lay in between. CDR1 and CDR2 (germline): KGHDR, SFDVKD. The CDR3 DNA is TGTGCCACCAGGGGAGACACCGGGGAGCTGTTTTTT. This encodes CATRGDTGELFF.

The J gene is TRBJ2-1, the V gene TRBV7-9; the D call may be TRBD1 or TRBD2 (6 bases each). Deletions cut 1 base from V and 12 bases from J, with 13 bases between. The germline gives CDR1 SEHNR, CDR2 FQNEAQ (reference sequence). The CDR3 extends over 13 amino acids. The CDR3 is CASSLVLAGAQFF. CDR3 DNA sequence: TGTGCCAGCAGCTTAGTACTAGCAGGGGCGCAGTTCTTC. Drawing the rest from reference TRBV7-9 and TRBJ2-1, the complete variable domain is DTGVSQNPRHKITKRGQNVTFRCDPISEHNRLYWYRQTLGQGPEFLTYFQNEAQLEKSRLLSDRFSAERPKGSFSTLEIQRTEQGDSAMYLCASSLVLAGAQFFGPGTRLTVL.

This clonotype was seen at least ten times. The chain has TRBV5-1 and TRBJ2-7; D is undetermined. Between the trimmed V and J ends, which lost 4 bases and 3 bases, there was a span of 5 bases. The germline gives CDR1 SGHRS, CDR2 YFSETQ. This CDR3 spans 11 amino acids. CDR3 sequence: CASSNNYEQYF. Written as DNA, the CDR3 is TGCGCCAGCAGCAATAACTACGAGCAGTACTTC.

The gene calls are TRBV5-1 and TRBJ1-5, with D possibly being TRBD1 (5 bases). The germline gives CDR1 SGHRS, CDR2 YFSETQ. V was shortened by 0 bases and J by 3 bases, with 10 bases between the two germline ends. The CDR3 spans 15 residues. CDR3 in amino acids: CASSLDGTTNQPQHF. The DNA of the CDR3 is TGCGCCAGCAGCTTGGACGGGACTACCAATCAGCCCCAGCATTTT.

This clonotype was counted ten times or more. J is TRBJ2-5 and V is TRBV14; D is unresolved. Germline V gene lookup returns CDR1 SGHDN and CDR2 FVKESK. V lost 4 bases, J lost 0 bases, and 12 bases lay in between. The CDR3 length is 15 residues. DNA for the CDR3: TGTGCCAGCAGCCTCGGTGGTGCGTACCAAGAGACCCAGTACTTC. This translates into CASSLGGAYQETQYF.

On this clonotype: At one of its ends the junction is not consistent with the germline gene, which may arise from a read error. This rearrangement joins TRBV19 to TRBJ2-1; D gene uncertain. CDR1 is LNHDA, CDR2 SQIVND, per germline (reference sequence). The CDR3 is 14 residues long. The CDR3 DNA is TGTGCCAGTACCAAACTATACACCGACAAGGAGCAGTTCTTC. As protein: CASTKLYTDKEQFF. Together with reference TRBV19 and TRBJ2-1, the CDR3 gives the full variable domain: DGGITQSPKYLFRKEGQNVTLSCEQNLNHDAMYWYRQDPGQGLRLIYYSQIVNDFQKGDIAEGYSVSREKKESFPLTVTSAQKNPTAFYLCASTKLYTDKEQFFGPGTRLTVL.

The chain couples TRBV12-3 or TRBV12-4 to TRBJ1-5; a possible D gene is TRBD1 (6 bases). V shed 0 bases and J shed 2 bases, with 17 bases lying between them. This CDR3 has 18 amino acids. CDR3 sequence: CASSLALGGGGRNQPQHF. In DNA form, the CDR3 reads TGTGCCAGCAGTTTAGCGCTGGGGGGCGGAGGACGCAATCAGCCCCAGCATTTT.

This clonotype was counted between two and nine times. This rearrangement joins TRBV20-1 to TRBJ2-5; the match to TRBD1 covers 10 bases. V lost 4 bases and J lost 0; bases outside the gene matches: 8. Germline CDR1 reads DFQATT; CDR2 reads SNEGSKA (reference sequence). The CDR3 sequence is 16 residues long. CDR3 in DNA: TGCAGTGCTAACCAGGGACAGGGGATGTACCAAGAGACCCAGTACTTC. As protein: CSANQGQGMYQETQYF.

The chain combines TRBV6-5 with TRBJ2-7, with 11 nucleotides matching TRBD1. V lost 2 bases, J lost 3 bases, and 9 bases stayed unmatched. CDR1 and CDR2 from the germline V gene are MNHEY and SVGAGI. The CDR3 covers 17 residues. DNA for the CDR3: TGTGCCAGCAGTTACCCTAATCCCGGGACAGGGGGCTACGAGCAGTACTTC. It yields the protein CASSYPNPGTGGYEQYF.

This chain connects TRBV20-1 to TRBJ2-1, with a weak D call TRBD2 (5 bases). Germline V gives CDR1 DFQATT, CDR2 SNEGSKA (reference sequence). The CDR3 sequence is 15 residues long. The V end lost 1 base, the J end lost 5 bases, and 15 bases lay between the germline ends. Here the CDR3 reads CSARGVRLADNEQFF. CDR3 sequence (DNA): TGCAGTGCTAGAGGGGTACGGCTAGCCGACAATGAGCAGTTCTTC.

This clonotype occurred a few times. The genes are TRBV7-9 and TRBJ2-1; TRBD2 aligns across 9 bases. Germline CDR1 SEHNR, CDR2 FQNEAQ (reference sequence). J was trimmed by 5 bases and V by 6 bases; bases with no gene match: 14. The CDR3 covers 17 residues. CDR3 loop: CASSSGLAIRGHNEQFF. The CDR3 DNA is TGTGCCAGCAGTAGCGGACTAGCGATTCGGGGCCACAATGAGCAGTTCTTC.